The rows below give T cell receptor beta chains drawn from one sample of a study of response to subunit inactivated influenza vaccine. TCRdb re-derived calls from the RT-PCR reads in MiXCR, one entry per CDR3 protein. The profile shows 650,000 to 800,000 distinct CDR3 sequences, roughly 13% of them singletons. The specimen was PBMCs from blood, collected around 15 days before vaccination. The receptors here all came from a man aged 45 to 65 who received an inactivated influenza vaccine. The CDR3 runs from the conserved cysteine through the conserved F or W. The D gene is left open where the match is weak. Where a row states a size, it is once, few, many or the class of an expanded clone; other rows omit it.

V,length,J,size,D,CDR3,DNA
TRBV20-1,14,TRBJ1-6,NA,NA,CSVRGRDTNSPLHF,TGCAGTGTACGTGGCAGGGATACGAATTCACCCCTCCACTTT
TRBV7-2,16,TRBJ2-7,few,NA,CASSLWGPLIPYEQYF,TGTGCCAGCAGCCTGTGGGGACCGCTAATTCCCTACGAGCAGTACTTC
TRBV12-3/TRBV12-4,15,TRBJ2-2,many,NA,CASSWDTPNTGELFF,TGTGCCAGCAGTTGGGACACCCCGAACACCGGGGAGCTGTTTTTT
TRBV6-1,16,TRBJ1-6,NA,NA,CASRDQLSSYNSPLHF,TGTGCCAGCAGGGATCAACTTAGCTCCTATAATTCACCCCTCCACTTT
TRBV5-6,17,TRBJ2-5,NA,TRBD1,CASSKLTGIIFLETQYF,TGTGCCAGCAGCAAACTGACAGGGATAATTTTTCTAGAGACCCAGTACTTC
TRBV12-3/TRBV12-4,15,TRBJ2-1,few,TRBD1,CASTRTGGESGEQFF,TGTGCCAGCACCCGGACAGGGGGCGAGTCGGGTGAGCAGTTCTTC
TRBV30,13,TRBJ2-1,NA,NA,CAWIGPQTNEQFF,TGTGCCTGGATCGGTCCCCAGACCAATGAGCAGTTCTTC
TRBV9,15,TRBJ2-3,few,NA,CASSIGLASTDTQYF,TGTGCCAGCAGCATTGGACTGGCGAGCACAGATACGCAGTATTTT
TRBV10-3,16,TRBJ1-6,few,NA,CAISESLGRVNSPLHF,TGTGCCATCAGTGAGTCCCTCGGCCGAGTTAATTCACCCCTCCACTTT
TRBV19,11,TRBJ1-1,NA,NA,CATQEGRGAFF,TGTGCCACCCAGGAAGGGAGGGGGGCTTTCTTT
TRBV4-3,15,TRBJ1-2,many,TRBD1,CASSPQTGGNYGYTF,TGCGCCAGCAGCCCCCAGACAGGGGGCAACTATGGCTACACCTTC
TRBV11-2,18,TRBJ2-1,NA,NA,CASSLDSVPGGSYNEQFF,TGTGCCAGCAGCTTAGATAGTGTGCCGGGCGGCTCCTACAATGAGCAGTTCTTC
TRBV4-2,14,TRBJ1-2,few,NA,CASSPTQGGYGYTF,TGTGCCAGCAGCCCCACACAGGGTGGCTATGGCTACACCTTC
TRBV20-1,16,TRBJ2-1,few,NA,CSARDPGGQAYNEQFF,TGCAGTGCTAGAGATCCCGGGGGGCAGGCCTACAATGAGCAGTTCTTC
TRBV6-1,13,TRBJ2-7,NA,NA,CASRVPERYEQYF,TGTGCCAGCAGAGTACCGGAACGCTACGAGCAGTACTTC
TRBV7-6,15,TRBJ2-6,NA,NA,CASSIRGSGANVLTF,TGTGCCAGCAGCATCCGGGGCTCTGGGGCCAACGTCCTGACTTTC
TRBV7-9,16,TRBJ2-1,few,NA,CASSSTGFHTHNEQFF,TGTGCCAGCAGCTCCACAGGGTTCCACACACACAATGAGCAGTTCTTC
TRBV2,15,TRBJ2-6,many,NA,CASSERGTGANVLTF,TGTGCCAGCAGTGAAAGAGGGACTGGGGCCAACGTCCTGACTTTC
TRBV5-1,15,TRBJ2-3,many,TRBD2,CASSTGTSYTDTQYF,TGCGCCAGCAGCACCGGGACTAGCTACACAGATACGCAGTATTTT